This T cell receptor (beta chain) was captured in a study of post-analysis software for immune sequencing data (dated by TCRdb to between 2014 and 2017). For the wider study: The recorded disease courses included relapsing-remitting, secondary progressive and progressive-relapsing multiple sclerosis, and some patients had no subtype annotation. The patient repertoires were compared against fewer than twelve previously published healthy control repertoires obtained from donors aged 6 to 25 years. A subset of samples was prepared in parallel using single-end sample barcoding, then pooled and co-amplified after Illumina adapter ligation. What the authors observed across the whole study: Multiple sclerosis patients had significantly lower normalized Chao1 diversity than controls, a result that suggests substantial peripheral T-cell clonal expansion. Strong co-clustering of samples prepared in the same batch was shown by direct clustering with F measure, prompting a batch-effect correction. Significantly higher frequencies in patients than in controls were found for roughly 5 TRBV segments, including TRBV5-6, TRBV5-1 and TRBV20-1. The control group was slightly older than the multiple sclerosis patient group.

Library generation was performed with PCR. For sequencing, an Illumina HiSeq 2500 was employed. To reduce PCR and sequencing biases, unique molecular identifiers were incorporated into the TCR beta cDNA libraries. Per 1 to 10 million input T cells, some 500,000 cDNA molecules were obtained, such that each molecule approximated one T cell. Patient libraries were prepared and sequenced with the same protocol used for the earlier healthy control dataset. Samples belonging to the same batch were prepared together, multiplexed and sequenced on a shared HiSeq lane. As for the original processing: Raw barcoded reads were processed with MIGEC, and single-read molecular identifier groups were discarded before consensus assembly and CDR3 extraction. VDJtools was used for post-analysis of the clonotype tables, with diversity normalized by down-sampling every dataset to the smallest sample size. In repertoire overlap clustering, CDR3 amino acid sequences, but not nucleotide sequences, were matched to correct batch-related cross-sample contamination. TCRdb handled the public reads itself, with Q25 trimming in fastp and clone calling in MiXCR, and kept productive beta chains. Every CDR3 protein is listed once, alongside the most common genes and DNA of its rows. TCRdb's processing, not the authors' own work, is the source of the V and J calls. This sample lists about 210,000 distinct CDR3 sequences; around 29% were detected once. In total, the top ten clones hold around 3.2% of the sample.

This clonotype was recorded a few times. Its cognate antigen has yet to be identified. There are no base qualities to consult, and no much larger clone falls within one base. TCR beta repertoires were profiled from peripheral blood of roughly 13 young patients with multiple sclerosis to demonstrate the VDJtools post-analysis software. Multiple sclerosis patients were children and adolescents aged about 6 to 16 years. As encoded in the germline V gene, CDR1 is MNHEY while CDR2 is SVGAGI. The CDR3 runs 15 amino acids, cysteine and phenylalanine included. Just CDR3 DNA is preserved here, 45 bases in frame from base 1. V ends up 5 bases short and J 3 bases short, with an unmatched junction base count of 7.

This TCR was recovered from a girl between 2 and 17 years old with multiple sclerosis. The V and J segments used are TRBV6-5 and TRBJ2-1, and 7 junction bases match TRBD2. Sequences were obtained from blood. The sequenced DNA is TGTGCCAGCAGTCCCCCGGGACTAAGCTACAATGAGCAGTTCTTC. Its translation reads: CASSPPGLSYNEQFF.